The rows below give T cell receptor beta chains drawn from one sample of a study of CD8+ T cells in alopecia areata. Sequencing was performed with immunoSEQ multiplex PCR; in TCRdb, only in-frame clones are kept and a portion is missing. The sample carries under 300,000 clones, under 70% recorded once. The sample here was CD4+ T cells sorted from blood, taken at week 0. These TCRs come from a human donor with alopecia areata. CDR3s include the opening cysteine and the closing phenylalanine or tryptophan. A D gene is named only where the DNA matches it firmly. Expanded clones get a size class; other rows say once, few or many, or leave the size out.

v_call	clone_size	d_call	cdr3_aa
TRBV2	once	.	CASTAVRAKSETQYF
TRBV30	once	TRBD1	CAWGTGVNEQFF
TRBV6-5	.	TRBD1	CASSGRQGPSYEQYF
TRBV30	.	.	CAWSVVQGPNTEAFF
TRBV5-1	.	.	CASSLDTGSDTEAFF
TRBV6-1	once	.	CASSALLTYEQYF
TRBV5-1	.	.	CASSSAGAPDTQYF
TRBV19	.	TRBD1	CASSFGQGYGYTF
TRBV30	.	.	CAWSVFKGYTEAFF
TRBV2	.	.	CASSQGGPDAFF
TRBV4-3	.	.	CASSQLRGVGNTGELFF
TRBV18	.	.	CASSPRPSDYGYTF
TRBV7-2	few	TRBD2	CASSSTSVSYEQYF
TRBV29-1	few	.	CSVDFRSPLNTEAFF
TRBV4-2	.	TRBD1	CASSQDLFGTDTYEQYF
TRBV4-1	.	.	CASSQLAGLAYGYTF
TRBV29-1	.	.	CSVAGTYGYTF
TRBV9	.	.	CASSVVGGSRRDDYSNQPQHF
TRBV7-2	.	.	CASSPSGHPNYGYTF
TRBV30	.	.	CAWSVGIGQPQHF
TRBV7-6	.	TRBD2	CASSLARSGGQETQYF
TRBV29-1	.	.	CSVAPGPRNTEAFF
TRBV9	few	.	CASSVALLGTEQYF
TRBV5-4	.	.	CASSFTGGDEQFF
TRBV30	few	.	CAWSGQGNQPQHF
TRBV20-1	.	.	CSATGPGGYTF
TRBV4-3	.	.	CASSQDSGMRTYEQYF
TRBV7-7	once	.	CASSLAESPEQFF
TRBV25-1	.	.	CASSATGTANYGYTF
TRBV7-9	.	.	CASTEGLRGALETQYF
TRBV5-6	.	TRBD1	CASSLRRTGEMNTEAFF
TRBV4-1	.	.	CASSQDLRGTGPRF
TRBV27	.	TRBD1	CASSLSSGQGQYF
TRBV5-6	.	.	CASSTAYEQYF
TRBV30	.	.	CAWSVGQEDQPQHF
TRBV5-4	.	.	CASSSGGSNQPQHF
TRBV4-3	.	.	CASSQEVPYGYTF
TRBV6-6	.	.	CASTSPATDTQYF
TRBV7-9	.	.	CASSQPGSTVEAFF
TRBV13	few	TRBD1	CASREQGFYNEQFF
TRBV7-7	.	.	CASSFGTHNEQFF
TRBV7-9	.	.	CASSFGGGAFF
TRBV2	.	.	CASKRIGELFF
TRBV11-2	.	TRBD2	CASSLHGSGQETQYF
TRBV5-6	.	.	CASSHTPTGDTEAFF
TRBV30	few	.	CAWNRGANTGELFF
TRBV9	.	TRBD1	CASSVPGTGNTEAFF
TRBV6-5	.	.	CASSRATVAKNIQYF
TRBV6-5	.	.	CASSATGAQPQHF
TRBV4-1	.	.	CASSQATGNYGYTF
TRBV29-1	.	.	CSVVRASGLNEQFF
TRBV9	.	.	CASSVEGARNEKLFF
TRBV29-1	.	.	CSYRVGTSTDTQYF
TRBV6-5	.	.	CASSYRARGDQPQHF
TRBV23-1	.	TRBD1	CASSQWDRGEDSYLLCNQPQHF
TRBV11-2	once	TRBD1	CASSSGQGMSYNEQFF
TRBV20-1	.	.	CSASGAETQYF